The clone carrying this T cell receptor (beta chain) has only a few counts. Its specificity is not known. TCRdb fed the 5' RACE reads into MiXCR, producing one record per CDR3 protein. The sample contains 380,000 or so distinct CDR3 sequences, 20% to 25% of which appear only once. Unmatched junction bases numbered 6, after V lost 3 bases and J lost 3 bases. The length of the CDR3 is 15 residues. CDR1 is MGHRA and CDR2 is YSYEKL in the germline V gene. These data belong to a study of CD8 T cells in ankylosing spondylitis. Study observations and caveats: Prior literature has documented some motif variants in synovial fluid and blood from reactive arthritis. Researchers reportedly found disease-linked clones significantly enriched in matched ankylosing spondylitis synovial fluid.

This TCR derives from a male donor with ankylosing spondylitis or in good health (not recorded which). The rearrangement joins TRBV4-1 to TRBJ2-7; 9 bases fit TRBD1. The material sequenced was blood, either unsorted or a sorted T cell fraction (not recorded which). As DNA, the CDR3 is TGCGCCAGCAGCCAGCCGGGACAGGGACACTACGAGCAGTACTTC. Translation gives CASSQPGQGHYEQYF.